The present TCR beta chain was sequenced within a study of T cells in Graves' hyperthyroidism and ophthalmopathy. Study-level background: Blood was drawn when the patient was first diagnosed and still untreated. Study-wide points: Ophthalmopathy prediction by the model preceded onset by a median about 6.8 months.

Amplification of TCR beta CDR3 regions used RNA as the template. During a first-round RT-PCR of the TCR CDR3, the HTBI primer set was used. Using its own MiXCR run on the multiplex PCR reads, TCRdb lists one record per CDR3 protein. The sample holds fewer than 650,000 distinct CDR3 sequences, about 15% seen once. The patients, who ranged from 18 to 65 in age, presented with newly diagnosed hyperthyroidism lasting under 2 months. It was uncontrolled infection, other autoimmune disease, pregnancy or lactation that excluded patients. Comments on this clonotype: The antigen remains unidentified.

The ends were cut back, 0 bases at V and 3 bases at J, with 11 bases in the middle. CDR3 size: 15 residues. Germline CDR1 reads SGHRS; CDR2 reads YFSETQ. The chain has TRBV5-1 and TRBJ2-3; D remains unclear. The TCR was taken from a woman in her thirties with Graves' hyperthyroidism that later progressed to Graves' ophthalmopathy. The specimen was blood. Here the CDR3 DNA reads TGCGCCAGCAGCTTGGGTGGGCGAGAGACAGATACGCAGTATTTT. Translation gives CASSLGGRETDTQYF.